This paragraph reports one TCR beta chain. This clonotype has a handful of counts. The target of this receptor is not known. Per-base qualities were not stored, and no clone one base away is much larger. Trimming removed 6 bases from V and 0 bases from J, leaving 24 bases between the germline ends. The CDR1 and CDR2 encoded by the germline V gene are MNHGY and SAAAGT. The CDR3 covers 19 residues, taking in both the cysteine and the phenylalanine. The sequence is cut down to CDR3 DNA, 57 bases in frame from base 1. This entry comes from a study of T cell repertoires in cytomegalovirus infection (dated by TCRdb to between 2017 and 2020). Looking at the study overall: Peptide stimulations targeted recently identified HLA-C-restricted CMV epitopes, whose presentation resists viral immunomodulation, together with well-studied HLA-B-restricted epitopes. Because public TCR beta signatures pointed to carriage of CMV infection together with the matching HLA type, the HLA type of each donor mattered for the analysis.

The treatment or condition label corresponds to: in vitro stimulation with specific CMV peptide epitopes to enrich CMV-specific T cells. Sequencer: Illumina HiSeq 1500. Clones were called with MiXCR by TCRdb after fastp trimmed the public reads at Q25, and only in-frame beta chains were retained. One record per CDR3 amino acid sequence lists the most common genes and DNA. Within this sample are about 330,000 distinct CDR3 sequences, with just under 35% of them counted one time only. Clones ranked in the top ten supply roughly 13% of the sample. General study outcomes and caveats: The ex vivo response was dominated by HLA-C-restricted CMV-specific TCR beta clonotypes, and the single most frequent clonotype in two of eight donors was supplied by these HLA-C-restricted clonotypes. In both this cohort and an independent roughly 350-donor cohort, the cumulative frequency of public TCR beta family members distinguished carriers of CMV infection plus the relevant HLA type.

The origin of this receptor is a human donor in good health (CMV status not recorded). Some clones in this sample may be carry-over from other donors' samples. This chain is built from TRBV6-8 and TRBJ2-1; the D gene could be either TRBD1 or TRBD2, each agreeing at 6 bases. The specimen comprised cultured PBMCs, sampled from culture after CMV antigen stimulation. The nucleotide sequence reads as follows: TGTGCCAGCAGACATCTGAGGCTGGGGGCGGGGTTCTCCTACAATGAGCAGTTCTTC. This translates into CASRHLRLGAGFSYNEQFF.